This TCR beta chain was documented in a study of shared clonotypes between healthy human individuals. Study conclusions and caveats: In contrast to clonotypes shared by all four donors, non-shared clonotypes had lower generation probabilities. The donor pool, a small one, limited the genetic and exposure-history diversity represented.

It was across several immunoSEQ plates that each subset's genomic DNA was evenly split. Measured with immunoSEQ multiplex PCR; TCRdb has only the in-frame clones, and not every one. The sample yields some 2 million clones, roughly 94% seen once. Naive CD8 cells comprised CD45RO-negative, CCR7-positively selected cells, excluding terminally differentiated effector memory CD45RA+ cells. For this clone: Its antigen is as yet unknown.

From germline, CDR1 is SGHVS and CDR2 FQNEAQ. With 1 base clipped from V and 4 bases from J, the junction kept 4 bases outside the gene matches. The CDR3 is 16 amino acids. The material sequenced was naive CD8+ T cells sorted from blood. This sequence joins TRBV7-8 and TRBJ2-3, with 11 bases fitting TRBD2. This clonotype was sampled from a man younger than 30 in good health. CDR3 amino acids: CASSLDSGRAPDTQYF. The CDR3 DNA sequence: TGTGCCAGCAGCTTAGATAGCGGGAGGGCCCCAGATACGCAGTATTTT.